This note documents a single T cell receptor (beta chain) sequence. This sample was included in a study of blood T cell repertoires in COVID-19. Study-level information: The United States, Italy and Spain were the sources of the acute and convalescent COVID-19 samples. Sources were T cells, B-cell-depleted T cells, or PBMCs; the material itself was cDNA or gDNA.

How the authors handled the data: Amplifying reference gene primers gave estimates of nucleated cell counts. This table comes from immunoSEQ multiplex PCR, and its TCRdb copy is limited to in-frame clones, with some not included. For V, J and clone size, that table is used; D and trimming come from the DNA. The table records 140,000 to 150,000 clones, more than 80% of them present only once. Sequenced: peripheral blood. The source of this sequence is a woman aged 55 to 70 with active COVID-19.

The CDR3 loop is CASSPRLFFGTDTQYF. The CDR3 bases are TGTGCCAGCTCACCACGGCTGTTTTTCGGCACAGATACGCAGTATTTT. The chain uses TRBV18 and TRBJ2-3; D gene uncertain. The CDR3 totals 16 residues. V shed 1 base and J shed 1 base, with 12 bases lying between them. From germline, CDR1 is KGHSH and CDR2 LQKENI.